This is a list of T cell receptor beta chains from one sample in a study of T-cell reconstitution after alpha-beta-depleted transplantation in children. A single record per CDR3 protein comes from TCRdb applying MiXCR to the PCR reads. Found here are 200,000 or so distinct CDR3 sequences, roughly 8.3% of them singletons; the top ten hold less than 40%. Sequences were derived from PBMCs, mostly from graft donor cells, sampled 360 days after TCRalphabeta/CD19-depleted stem cell transplant. These receptors all come from a male patient aged 2-9 years who had a stem cell transplant for acute myeloid leukemia, so the T cells may come from the graft donor. Each CDR3 is given with its conserved first and last residue. A D gene is named only where the DNA matches it firmly. The listing skips clone size in some rows; elsewhere it reads once, few, many or a size class.

CDR3nt: TGTGCCAGCACGGGCAGCCTCTATGGCTACACCTTC
CDR3aa: CASTGSLYGYTF
d_gene: .
v_gene: TRBV12-3/TRBV12-4
j_gene: TRBJ1-2
abundance: .

CDR3nt: TGTGCCAGCAGCTTAGAGGCGGGGCTTCCCTACGAGCAGTACTTC
CDR3aa: CASSLEAGLPYEQYF
d_gene: .
v_gene: TRBV7-8
j_gene: TRBJ2-7
abundance: many

CDR3nt: TGTGCCAGCATTGCCCGCAGGGGTTCCTACAATGAGCAGTTCTTC
CDR3aa: CASIARRGSYNEQFF
d_gene: .
v_gene: TRBV6-1
j_gene: TRBJ2-1
abundance: .

CDR3nt: TGTGCCAGCAGTTGGCCGGCAGGGGGATCGAACACCGGGGAGCTGTTTTTT
CDR3aa: CASSWPAGGSNTGELFF
d_gene: TRBD1
v_gene: TRBV12-3/TRBV12-4
j_gene: TRBJ2-2
abundance: few

CDR3nt: TGTGCCATCAGTGAGTTGGGGCGAAACCCAAATGAGCAGTTCTTC
CDR3aa: CAISELGRNPNEQFF
d_gene: .
v_gene: TRBV10-3
j_gene: TRBJ2-1
abundance: few

CDR3nt: TGCGCCAGCAGCTTGTTTCATGCGGCGGGAGGGCCACAAAGCCACAATGAGCAGTTCTTC
CDR3aa: CASSLFHAAGGPQSHNEQFF
d_gene: TRBD2
v_gene: TRBV5-1
j_gene: TRBJ2-1
abundance: many

CDR3nt: TGTGCCAGCAGTTTGGTCCTGAGACAAGAGACCCAGTACTTC
CDR3aa: CASSLVLRQETQYF
d_gene: .
v_gene: TRBV12-3/TRBV12-4
j_gene: TRBJ2-5
abundance: many

CDR3nt: TGTGCCAGCAGTTTTGGGTTAGCCGGAATGGAGTGCTTC
CDR3aa: CASSFGLAGMECF
d_gene: .
v_gene: TRBV12-3/TRBV12-4
j_gene: TRBJ2-5
abundance: .

CDR3nt: TGTGCCAGCAGTTCACGACAGGGTGGCGCGGAGACCCAGTACTTC
CDR3aa: CASSSRQGGAETQYF
d_gene: TRBD1
v_gene: TRBV28
j_gene: TRBJ2-5
abundance: many

CDR3nt: TGTGCCAGCAGTTCAATCCAAGAGACCCAGTACTTC
CDR3aa: CASSSIQETQYF
d_gene: .
v_gene: TRBV28
j_gene: TRBJ2-5
abundance: few

CDR3nt: TGCAGCGTCGCTCCTAACCCCCGAGAGACCCAGTACTTC
CDR3aa: CSVAPNPRETQYF
d_gene: .
v_gene: TRBV29-1
j_gene: TRBJ2-5
abundance: many

CDR3nt: TGTGCCAGCAGTTACTCTTCCGAGGGGGGAGAAGAGACCCAGTACTTC
CDR3aa: CASSYSSEGGEETQYF
d_gene: .
v_gene: TRBV6-5
j_gene: TRBJ2-5
abundance: few

CDR3nt: TGTGCCAGCAGCCAAGTGGGGACAGCGGGGGCCCTCCACTTT
CDR3aa: CASSQVGTAGALHF
d_gene: TRBD1
v_gene: TRBV4-2
j_gene: TRBJ1-6
abundance: .

CDR3nt: TGCGCCAGCAGCCTGGGACAGGGGCAGGGCACCATATATTTT
CDR3aa: CASSLGQGQGTIYF
d_gene: TRBD1
v_gene: TRBV5-1
j_gene: TRBJ1-3
abundance: many

CDR3nt: TGTGCCAGCAGAAAGGGACACTCAAACACTGAAGCTTTCTTT
CDR3aa: CASRKGHSNTEAFF
d_gene: .
v_gene: TRBV6-2/TRBV6-3
j_gene: TRBJ1-1
abundance: many

CDR3nt: TGTGCCAGCGAGCCCCCACAGGGTTTGACGAAGGATGAAGCTTTCTTT
CDR3aa: CASEPPQGLTKDEAFF
d_gene: .
v_gene: TRBV28
j_gene: TRBJ1-1
abundance: many

CDR3nt: TGTGCCAGTCAGGGGCGGGGGGGGCGTCACACTGAAGCTTTCTTT
CDR3aa: CASQGRGGRHTEAFF
d_gene: .
v_gene: TRBV12-3/TRBV12-4
j_gene: TRBJ1-1
abundance: few

CDR3nt: TGCGCCAGCAGCCAAAGAGGCTCCATCGAACTTCTTACCTCTGGGGCCAACGTCCTGACTTTC
CDR3aa: CASSQRGSIELLTSGANVLTF
d_gene: .
v_gene: TRBV4-1
j_gene: TRBJ2-6
abundance: few

CDR3nt: TGTGCCACCAGTGAAACCGGGACAGGGAACACCGGGGAGCTGTTTTTT
CDR3aa: CATSETGTGNTGELFF
d_gene: TRBD1
v_gene: TRBV24-1
j_gene: TRBJ2-2
abundance: many

CDR3nt: TGTGCCAGCAGTGAAGCGCAGGCAGGGCGGTTCGGGGAGCTGTTTTTT
CDR3aa: CASSEAQAGRFGELFF
d_gene: .
v_gene: TRBV2
j_gene: TRBJ2-2
abundance: many

CDR3nt: TGCGCCAGCAGCTTGATACGTGAGCAGTTCTTC
CDR3aa: CASSLIREQFF
d_gene: .
v_gene: TRBV5-1
j_gene: TRBJ2-1
abundance: many

CDR3nt: TGCAGTGCTAGAGTAACAGACACTGAAGCTTTCTTT
CDR3aa: CSARVTDTEAFF
d_gene: .
v_gene: TRBV20-1
j_gene: TRBJ1-1
abundance: .

CDR3nt: TGTGCCAGCAGTTCGAGGACTGTTGCCGGCTCCTACAATGAGCAGTTCTTC
CDR3aa: CASSSRTVAGSYNEQFF
d_gene: .
v_gene: TRBV12-3/TRBV12-4
j_gene: TRBJ2-1
abundance: .

CDR3nt: TGTGCCAGCAGCGAATCCGGGCTTGTCCAAGAGACCCAGTACTTC
CDR3aa: CASSESGLVQETQYF
d_gene: .
v_gene: TRBV9
j_gene: TRBJ2-5
abundance: many

CDR3nt: TGTGCCAGCAGCTCGCGACAGGGAGGGTTGGTGTTGCACAATGAGCAGTTCTTC
CDR3aa: CASSSRQGGLVLHNEQFF
d_gene: .
v_gene: TRBV7-8
j_gene: TRBJ2-1
abundance: .

CDR3nt: TGTGCCAGCAGGGATGACAGGGTTTTTACCGGGGAGCTGTTTTTT
CDR3aa: CASRDDRVFTGELFF
d_gene: TRBD1
v_gene: TRBV2
j_gene: TRBJ2-2
abundance: few

CDR3nt: TGCAGCGTTGTGGGGACAGAGAGGAGCTTGTTTTTT
CDR3aa: CSVVGTERSLFF
d_gene: TRBD1
v_gene: TRBV29-1
j_gene: TRBJ1-4
abundance: many

CDR3nt: TGTGCCAGCAGCTATCTACCGGCAACTAATGAAAAACTGTTTTTT
CDR3aa: CASSYLPATNEKLFF
d_gene: .
v_gene: TRBV5-5
j_gene: TRBJ1-4
abundance: .

CDR3nt: TGTGCCAGCAGCTTAGAACAGAGGCACTATGGCTACACCTTC
CDR3aa: CASSLEQRHYGYTF
d_gene: .
v_gene: TRBV7-8
j_gene: TRBJ1-2
abundance: .

CDR3nt: TGTGCCAGCAGTCCTAGAGCACCGACAGGGGCCTGGCCACCCCTCCACTTT
CDR3aa: CASSPRAPTGAWPPLHF
d_gene: TRBD1
v_gene: TRBV12-3/TRBV12-4
j_gene: TRBJ1-6
abundance: .

CDR3nt: TGTGCCAGCAGTTCACTAGCGAAAGATACGCAGTATTTT
CDR3aa: CASSSLAKDTQYF
d_gene: TRBD2
v_gene: TRBV6-5
j_gene: TRBJ2-3
abundance: many

CDR3nt: TGTGCCAGCAGCTTAGACGACAGGGGGGGACCCTACGAGCAGTACTTC
CDR3aa: CASSLDDRGGPYEQYF
d_gene: TRBD1
v_gene: TRBV11-3
j_gene: TRBJ2-7
abundance: .

CDR3nt: TGTGCCATCAGTGAGGGTAGGGGCAAAACGTACACTGAAGCTTTCTTT
CDR3aa: CAISEGRGKTYTEAFF
d_gene: .
v_gene: TRBV10-3
j_gene: TRBJ1-1
abundance: many

CDR3nt: TGTGCCAGCAGTCCAAACGTCGTGGGGGATCAGCCCCAGCATTTT
CDR3aa: CASSPNVVGDQPQHF
d_gene: .
v_gene: TRBV7-2
j_gene: TRBJ1-5
abundance: few

CDR3nt: TGTGCCAGCACCCGACAGGAGCAAGAGACCCAGTACTTC
CDR3aa: CASTRQEQETQYF
d_gene: .
v_gene: TRBV12-3/TRBV12-4
j_gene: TRBJ2-5
abundance: many

CDR3nt: TGCGCCAGCAGCGCTCCTGGTCCGGGGAATGTGCTCTCCGAGCAGTACTTC
CDR3aa: CASSAPGPGNVLSEQYF
d_gene: .
v_gene: TRBV5-1
j_gene: TRBJ2-7
abundance: .

CDR3nt: TGCGCCAGCAGCCAAGGGGCGGGTACGCAGTATTTT
CDR3aa: CASSQGAGTQYF
d_gene: .
v_gene: TRBV4-1
j_gene: TRBJ2-3
abundance: .

CDR3nt: TGCAGTGCTAGATTATGGGCGGAAGAGACCCAGTACTTC
CDR3aa: CSARLWAEETQYF
d_gene: .
v_gene: TRBV20-1
j_gene: TRBJ2-5
abundance: .

CDR3nt: TGTGCCAGCAGCTTAGCGGTCAAAAGCACAGATACGCAGTATTTT
CDR3aa: CASSLAVKSTDTQYF
d_gene: .
v_gene: TRBV7-9
j_gene: TRBJ2-3
abundance: few

CDR3nt: TGTGCCAGCAGCTCAAGCGGGTACAATGAGCAGTTCTTC
CDR3aa: CASSSSGYNEQFF
d_gene: .
v_gene: TRBV7-2
j_gene: TRBJ2-1
abundance: few

CDR3nt: TGCGCCAGCAGCCACTCCAGGGAAGGTAGCACAGATACGCAGTATTTT
CDR3aa: CASSHSREGSTDTQYF
d_gene: .
v_gene: TRBV4-1
j_gene: TRBJ2-3
abundance: .

CDR3nt: TGCAGTGCTAGAGTTGCAGGGTTAAATGAAAAACTGTTTTTT
CDR3aa: CSARVAGLNEKLFF
d_gene: .
v_gene: TRBV20-1
j_gene: TRBJ1-4
abundance: few

CDR3nt: TGCAGCGTTTTGGACAGGGGGGACACTGAAGCTTTCTTT
CDR3aa: CSVLDRGDTEAFF
d_gene: TRBD1
v_gene: TRBV29-1
j_gene: TRBJ1-1
abundance: many

CDR3nt: TGTGCCAGCAGTTTAGTCCTAGCGGGGTGGTTGGAGACCCAGTACTTC
CDR3aa: CASSLVLAGWLETQYF
d_gene: TRBD2
v_gene: TRBV12-3/TRBV12-4
j_gene: TRBJ2-5
abundance: many

CDR3nt: TGTGCCAGCAGCCAAACTAGCGGGAGGGCAAAGACCCAGTACTTC
CDR3aa: CASSQTSGRAKTQYF
d_gene: TRBD2
v_gene: TRBV7-9
j_gene: TRBJ2-5
abundance: few

CDR3nt: TGCAGTGCTAGCGGGACTCCGAACACCGGGGAGCTGTTTTTT
CDR3aa: CSASGTPNTGELFF
d_gene: .
v_gene: TRBV20-1
j_gene: TRBJ2-2
abundance: many

CDR3nt: TGTGCCAGCAGCTTGTGGCCAGGGATGAATGAGCAGTTCTTC
CDR3aa: CASSLWPGMNEQFF
d_gene: .
v_gene: TRBV5-6
j_gene: TRBJ2-1
abundance: .

CDR3nt: TGTGCCAGCAGTTACTCGTGGGAAACCTACGAGCAGTACTTC
CDR3aa: CASSYSWETYEQYF
d_gene: .
v_gene: TRBV6-2/TRBV6-3
j_gene: TRBJ2-7
abundance: .

CDR3nt: TGTGCCAGCAGTCCCGACCCGGTCTCCTACGAGCAGTACTTC
CDR3aa: CASSPDPVSYEQYF
d_gene: .
v_gene: TRBV7-8
j_gene: TRBJ2-7
abundance: few